Reported below is one TCR beta chain. Its specificity is unknown. The data were taken from a study of OX40 agonist ivuxolimab in advanced cancers. Across the whole study: In this trial design, patients received ivuxolimab intravenously at 0.01 to 10 mg/kg every 2 weeks. Points from the study as a whole: Expanded clones were, on average, more numerous in CD8+ T cells than in CD4+.

Germline loops: CDR1 SNHLY, CDR2 FYNNEI. The CDR3 length is 15 residues. V shed 6 bases and J shed 3 bases, with 15 bases lying between them. The assay was immunoSEQ multiplex PCR, and TCRdb's table has in-frame clones only and misses some. The sample has fewer than 40,000 clones, about four fifths seen once. Sequenced material: CD4+ or CD8+ T cells sorted from blood, taken in a trial of the OX40 agonist ivuxolimab. The genes are TRBV2 and TRBJ1-3; D might be TRBD1 (5 bases). The origin of this receptor is an adult with an advanced solid tumor such as melanoma, head and neck, liver or kidney cancer. In DNA, the CDR3 is TGTGCCAGCAGCCGGACCGGGACCAGTGGAAACACCATATATTTT. Amino acids: CASSRTGTSGNTIYF.